This T cell receptor (beta chain) was recovered during a study of T cell repertoires in cytomegalovirus infection. Note on this clonotype: Its antigen is not known.

In germline, CDR1 is MNHNY, CDR2 SVGAGI (reference sequence). V lost 2 bases to trimming and J lost 8 bases, with 13 bases between them. This CDR3 region has 15 residues. Each CDR3 protein gets one entry after TCRdb re-called the reads with MiXCR. In the table there are under 150,000 distinct CDR3 sequences, roughly 31% of which are singletons. The material sequenced was CD8+ T cells from cultured PBMCs, taken from culture after CMV antigen stimulation. This TCR derives from a human donor in good health (CMV status not recorded). Some clones in this sample may be carry-over from other donors' samples. The genes are TRBV6-6 and TRBJ1-6, with D possibly TRBD1 on 5 matching bases. The CDR3 sequence: CASSYGSGYDSPLHF. The CDR3 coding sequence is TGTGCCAGCAGTTACGGTTCAGGGTATGATTCACCCCTCCACTTT.